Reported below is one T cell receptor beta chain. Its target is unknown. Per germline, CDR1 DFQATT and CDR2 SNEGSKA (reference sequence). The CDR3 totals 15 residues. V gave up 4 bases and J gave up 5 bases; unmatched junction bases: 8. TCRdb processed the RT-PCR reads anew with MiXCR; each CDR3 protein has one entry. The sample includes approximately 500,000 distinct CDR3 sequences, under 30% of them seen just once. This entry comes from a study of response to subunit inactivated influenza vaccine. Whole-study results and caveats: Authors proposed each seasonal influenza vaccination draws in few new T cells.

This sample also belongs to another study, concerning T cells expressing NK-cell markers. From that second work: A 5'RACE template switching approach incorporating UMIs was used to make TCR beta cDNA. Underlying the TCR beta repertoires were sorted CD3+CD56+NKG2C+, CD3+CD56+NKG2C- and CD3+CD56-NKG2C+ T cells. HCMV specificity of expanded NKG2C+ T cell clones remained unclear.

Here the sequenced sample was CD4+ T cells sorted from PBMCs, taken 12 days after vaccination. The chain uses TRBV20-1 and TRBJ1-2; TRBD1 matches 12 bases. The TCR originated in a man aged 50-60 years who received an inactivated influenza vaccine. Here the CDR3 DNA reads TGCAGTGCTACCGGGACAGGGGGCGGAGGGTATGGCTACACCTTC. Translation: CSATGTGGGGYGYTF.